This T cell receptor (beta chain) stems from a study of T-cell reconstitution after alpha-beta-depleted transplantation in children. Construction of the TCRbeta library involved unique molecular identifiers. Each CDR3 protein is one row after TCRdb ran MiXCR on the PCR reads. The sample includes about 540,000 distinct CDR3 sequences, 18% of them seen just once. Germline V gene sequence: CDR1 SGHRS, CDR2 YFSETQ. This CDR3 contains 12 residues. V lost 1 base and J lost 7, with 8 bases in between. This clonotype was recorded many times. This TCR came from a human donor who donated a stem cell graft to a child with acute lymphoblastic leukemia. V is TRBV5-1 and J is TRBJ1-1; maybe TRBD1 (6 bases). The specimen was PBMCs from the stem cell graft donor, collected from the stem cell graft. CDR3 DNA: TGCGCCAGCAGCTTGAGAGGGGGTGAAGCTTTCTTT. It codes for CASSLRGGEAFF.